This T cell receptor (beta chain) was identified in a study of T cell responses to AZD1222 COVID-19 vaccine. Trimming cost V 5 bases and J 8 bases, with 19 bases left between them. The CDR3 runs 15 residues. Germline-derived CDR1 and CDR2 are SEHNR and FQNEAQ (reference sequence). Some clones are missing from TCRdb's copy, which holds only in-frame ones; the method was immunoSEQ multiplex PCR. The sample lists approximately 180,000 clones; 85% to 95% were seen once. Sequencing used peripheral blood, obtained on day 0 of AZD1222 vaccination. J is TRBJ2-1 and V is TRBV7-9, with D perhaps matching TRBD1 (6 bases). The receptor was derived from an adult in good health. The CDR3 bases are TGTGCCAGCAGCCATAAACTGACAGGTCCGGATGAGCAGTTCTTC. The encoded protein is CASSHKLTGPDEQFF.